Each of the 31 T cell receptor beta chains below was sequenced from the same sample in a study of beta chain features in type 1 diabetes. Overall study findings and caveats: Among patients with Type 1 diabetes, TCRB CDR3s were moderately but significantly shorter in every one of the four CD4+ subsets.

Of the isolated RNA, all was reverse transcribed, and so the sequenced material was expressed TCRB transcripts. Libraries were prepared by immunoSEQ multiplex PCR; TCRdb keeps only in-frame clonotypes and omits some of them. Among around 100,000 clones listed, under 30% were seen once. These receptors are not linked to any known antigen. Source material: central memory CD4+ T cells from blood. Source of these receptors: a woman younger than 30 with type 1 diabetes.

The chain couples TRBV25-1 to TRBJ2-3; 7 bases are a match to TRBD1. V was pared by 5 bases and J by 6 bases, with 11 bases of the junction left unmatched. The CDR3 sequence is 15 residues long. Germline loops: CDR1 MGHDK, CDR2 SYGVNS. The CDR3 protein is CASSPRGSVLDTQYF. In nucleotides, the CDR3 is TGTGCCAGCAGTCCCAGGGGGTCGGTACTGGATACGCAGTATTTT.

The gene calls are TRBV9 and TRBJ2-2; D is unresolved. CDR1 and CDR2 (germline): SGDLS, YYNGEE. This CDR3 spans 13 amino acids. Trimming shortened V by 4 bases and J by 7 bases, and 11 bases separated the two germline ends. The CDR3 DNA reads TGTGCCAGCAGCTCACAGCTTGGCGGGGAGCTGTTTTTT. This sequence encodes CASSSQLGGELFF.

This clone was seen more than once but under ten times. The chain recombines TRBV5-1 with TRBJ2-3, with a possible D match to TRBD2 (6 bases). The germline CDR1 and CDR2 sequences are SGHRS and YFSETQ. The CDR3 totals 17 residues. Trimming removed 0 bases at V and 0 bases at J, with 14 bases between. Here the CDR3 DNA reads TGCGCCAGCAGCTTGGCCGTCGGAGGGACTAGCACAGATACGCAGTATTTT. Translation: CASSLAVGGTSTDTQYF.

The CDR3 region is CASSFPGQGAEAFF. CDR3 DNA: TGTGCCAGCAGTTTCCCGGGACAAGGCGCTGAAGCTTTCTTT. The genes are TRBV6-1 and TRBJ1-1; a weak D match, TRBD1 (6 bases). The CDR3 length is 14 residues. Looked up from germline, CDR1 is MNHNS and CDR2 is SASEGT. Trimming pared 5 bases from V and 6 bases from J, leaving 16 bases between.

This clone was observed a handful of times. The rearrangement uses TRBV27 and TRBJ2-5, with TRBD1 identical over 10 bases. Germline CDR1 MNHEY, CDR2 SMNVEV (reference sequence). The length of the CDR3 is 16 residues. Trimming cost V 5 bases and J 5 bases; bases outside gene matches: 11. CDR3 amino acids: CASSPRQGAFVETQYF. The CDR3 DNA reads TGTGCCAGCAGTCCCCGACAGGGGGCATTCGTGGAGACCCAGTACTTC.

This chain links TRBV7-2 with TRBJ2-5, with TRBD1 matching over 8 bases. The trim removed 3 bases at V and 1 base at J, leaving 4 bases unmatched. The CDR3 loop spans 15 amino acids. Germline V CDR1 and CDR2: SGHTA, FQGNSA. The CDR3 reads CASSFPQGVQETQYF. The CDR3 nucleotides are TGTGCCAGCAGCTTCCCACAGGGGGTCCAAGAGACCCAGTACTTC.

The chain employs TRBV6-1 and TRBJ2-5; TRBD2 aligns across 8 bases. V shed 7 bases, J shed 5 bases, and the junction held 12 bases outside the gene matches. The germline V gene has CDR1 MNHNS and CDR2 SASEGT. This CDR3 comprises 15 residues. CDR3 sequence (DNA): TGTGCCAGCACTCGAGCGGGAGTAGCCCTGGAGACCCAGTACTTC. It is translated as CASTRAGVALETQYF.

The chain employs TRBV9 and TRBJ2-1; TRBD1 is a possible D gene (5 bases). The germline V gene encodes CDR1 SGDLS and CDR2 YYNGEE. This CDR3 region has 13 residues. V lost 4 bases to trimming and J lost 7 bases, with 12 bases between them. CDR3 protein: CASSLDQGNEQFF. The CDR3 nucleotides are TGTGCCAGCAGCCTAGATCAGGGAAATGAGCAGTTCTTC.

V usage is TRBV5-4 and J usage is TRBJ2-1; D is ambiguous. Trimming cost V 2 bases and J 4 bases, with 10 bases left between them. CDR1 is SGHNT and CDR2 is YYREEE in the germline V gene (reference sequence). This CDR3 contains 14 residues. The CDR3 DNA follows: TGTGCCAGCAGCTTTAAACAGTCTTACAATGAGCAGTTCTTC. It specifies CASSFKQSYNEQFF.

V gene TRBV9 combines with J gene TRBJ2-3; D possibly corresponds to TRBD2 (6 bases). This CDR3 region has 16 residues. Germline-derived CDR1 and CDR2 are SGDLS and YYNGEE. The V end was cut by 0 bases, the J end by 1 base, with 12 bases between. For the CDR3, the DNA is TGTGCCAGCAGCGTAGTCGGAGGGATCGGCACAGATACGCAGTATTTT. Translation: CASSVVGGIGTDTQYF.

This chain connects TRBV6-5 to TRBJ1-5; the D gene is possibly TRBD1 (5 bases). CDR3 length equals 14 residues. V was clipped by 0 bases and J by 4 bases, with 7 bases between them. Germline V gene data show CDR1 as MNHEY and CDR2 as SVGAGI. CDR3 coding DNA: TGTGCCAGCAGTTACTCAAGGGGAAATCAGCCCCAGCATTTT. It translates to CASSYSRGNQPQHF.

The sample holds a few counts of this clone. The V gene is TRBV30, the J gene TRBJ2-7; 7 nucleotides line up with TRBD1. The CDR3 is 15 amino acids. V lost 3 bases, J lost 3 bases, and 11 bases stayed unmatched. Looked up from germline, CDR1 is GTSNPN and CDR2 is SVGIG (reference sequence). CDR3 bases: TGTGCCTGGAGCAATCAAGGACAGGATAACTACGAGCAGTACTTC. This translates into CAWSNQGQDNYEQYF.

This chain joins TRBV28 and TRBJ1-1; D is unclear. Trimming removed 7 bases at V and 5 bases at J, with 17 bases between. Germline values: CDR1 MDHEN, CDR2 SYDVKM. The CDR3 totals 14 residues. The CDR3: CASTPVSPLTEAFF. The CDR3 DNA follows: TGTGCCAGCACCCCTGTAAGCCCTCTTACTGAAGCTTTCTTT.

The chain carries TRBV2 and TRBJ1-2; a weak D match, TRBD1 (6 bases). Germline V lookup: CDR1 SNHLY, CDR2 FYNNEI. This CDR3 has 12 amino acids. Between the trimmed V and J ends, which lost 3 bases and 7 bases, there was a span of 9 bases. This CDR3 is CASSDWGLGYTF. The CDR3 nucleotides are TGTGCCAGCAGTGATTGGGGGCTTGGCTACACCTTC.

This clone was found a few times. The J gene is TRBJ2-5, the V gene TRBV28; the D gene is possibly TRBD1 (6 bases). The CDR3 is 14 residues long. Germline CDR1 and CDR2: MDHEN and SYDVKM. Trimming took 2 bases from V and 5 from J, leaving 12 bases between them. DNA of the CDR3: TGTGCCAGCAGTTTACTCGATAGGGGGGAGACCCAGTACTTC. It is translated as CASSLLDRGETQYF.

The rearrangement links TRBV2 to TRBJ2-2; D not resolved. CDR3 length: 12 residues. V lost 5 bases and J lost 6, with 7 bases in between. Germline CDR1 is SNHLY and CDR2 is FYNNEI. As DNA, the CDR3 is TGTGCCAGCAGTCGGGTCCCCGGGGAGCTGTTTTTT. This sequence encodes CASSRVPGELFF.

This clone was recorded once. DNA for the CDR3: TGCGCCAGCAGCGGGGGACTAGCATCAGATACGCAGTATTTT. Amino acid sequence: CASSGGLASDTQYF. J is TRBJ2-3 and V is TRBV5-1, with 9 bases fitting TRBD2. Trimming at V came to 4 bases and at J to 4 bases, leaving 4 bases not matched to a gene. The CDR3 covers 14 residues. Germline V gene data show CDR1 as SGHRS and CDR2 as YFSETQ.

This clone was counted only a few times. The V gene is TRBV4-2, the J gene TRBJ2-4, with 13 positions matching TRBD2. The V gene's germline CDR1 is LGHNA and CDR2 YNFKEQ. CDR3 size: 16 residues. J gave up 6 bases and V 4 bases, and 6 bases lay outside the gene matches. Here the CDR3 reads CASSPRTSGSANIQYF. The CDR3 nucleotides read TGTGCCAGCAGCCCACGGACTAGCGGGAGCGCAAACATTCAGTACTTC.

The chain joins TRBV5-1 to TRBJ2-1; 13 nucleotides match TRBD2. Unmatched junction bases numbered 7, after V lost 4 bases and J lost 6 bases. Germline assignment: CDR1 SGHRS and CDR2 YFSETQ. The CDR3 runs 16 residues. CDR3 sequence (DNA): TGCGCCAGCAGCCCTGGGACTAGCGGGACCACCAATGAGCAGTTCTTC. Protein: CASSPGTSGTTNEQFF.

The gene calls are TRBV4-1 and TRBJ2-1; the match to TRBD2 covers 8 bases. With V trimmed by 4 bases and J by 10 bases, 12 bases remained unmatched. The CDR3 runs 15 residues. Germline lookup yields CDR1 MGHRA and CDR2 YSYEKL. CDR3 sequence reads: CASSRTGLGSGEQFF. CDR3 coding DNA: TGCGCCAGCAGCCGAACGGGACTAGGGAGTGGGGAGCAGTTCTTC.

This clone was seen only a few times. The chain combines TRBV5-1 with TRBJ1-2; weak D call: TRBD1 (6 bases). From germline, CDR1 is SGHRS and CDR2 YFSETQ. V shed 3 bases and J shed 6 bases, with 15 bases lying between them. The CDR3 runs to 14 residues. The CDR3 protein is CASSSSSQGDGYTF. The DNA for the CDR3 is TGCGCCAGCAGCTCATCATCACAGGGAGATGGCTACACCTTC.

This clone was counted a few times. V gene TRBV5-6 combines with J gene TRBJ2-1; 8 nucleotides align to TRBD2. CDR3 size: 14 residues. Losses at the gene ends were 0 bases for V and 9 bases for J; bases not matched to a gene: 5. Germline-derived CDR1 and CDR2 are SGHDT and YYEEEE. The CDR3 DNA reads TGTGCCAGCAGCTTGGTCGGACTAGCTAGTGAGCAGTTCTTC. Translated: CASSLVGLASEQFF.

Notes on this clone: This CDR3 is also generated by other DNA sequences in the sample. V usage is TRBV10-3 and J usage is TRBJ2-7; D possibly corresponds to TRBD2 (5 bases). CDR3 size: 12 residues. V was shortened by 8 bases and J by 3 bases, with 11 bases between the two germline ends. Germline V CDR1 and CDR2: ENHRY, SYGVKD. CDR3 in amino acids: CAIRDTNYEQYF. Written as DNA, the CDR3 is TGTGCCATCCGGGATACCAACTACGAGCAGTACTTC.

The V call is TRBV29-1, the J call TRBJ2-1; D unclear. The length of the CDR3 is 9 residues. Deletions cut 6 bases from V and 8 bases from J, with 5 bases between. Germline V gene lookup returns CDR1 SQVTM and CDR2 ANQGSEA. CDR3 loop: CSVGYEQFF. As DNA, the CDR3 is TGCAGCGTCGGGTATGAGCAGTTCTTC.

This chain links TRBV28 with TRBJ1-5; 7 bases map to TRBD1. The ends lost 6 bases at V and 7 bases at J; junction bases unmatched: 6. The CDR3 runs to 13 residues. CDR1 and CDR2 from the germline V gene are MDHEN and SYDVKM. The CDR3 is CASRRQGGQPQHF. The CDR3 DNA is TGTGCCAGCAGAAGACAGGGAGGACAGCCCCAGCATTTT.

In its sample, this clone was seen a few times. V and J are TRBV7-9 and TRBJ1-1, with 12 bases that match TRBD1. The CDR3 is 17 amino acids. The V segment lost 2 bases and the J segment 1 base; nucleotides outside the gene matches: 5. Looked up from germline, CDR1 is SEHNR and CDR2 is FQNEAQ (reference sequence). CDR3 loop: CASSLPGTGGWNTEAFF. CDR3 coding DNA: TGTGCCAGCAGCTTACCCGGGACAGGGGGCTGGAACACTGAAGCTTTCTTT.

The rearrangement links TRBV19 to TRBJ2-5, with D perhaps TRBD1 (5 bases). This CDR3 comprises 20 residues. The V gene's germline CDR1 is LNHDA and CDR2 SQIVND (reference sequence). V lost 0 bases to trimming and J lost 5 bases, with 28 bases between them. CDR3 nucleotides: TGTGCCAGTAGTATAGAAAGTGGGTGGCAGGGAAGGATGAGAAGGGAGACCCAGTACTTC. Translation: CASSIESGWQGRMRRETQYF.

The chain links TRBV6-5 to TRBJ2-5; perhaps TRBD2 as D (5 bases). Per the germline V gene, CDR1 is MNHEY and CDR2 is SVGAGI. The ends were cut back, 0 bases at V and 5 bases at J, with 10 bases in the middle. The CDR3 sequence is 14 residues long. The CDR3 nucleotides are TGTGCCAGCAGTTACTCGACGGGGTATGAGACCCAGTACTTC. The encoded protein is CASSYSTGYETQYF.

This clone appeared a few times. This specimen includes other DNA sequences encoding the same CDR3. The chain employs TRBV7-9 and TRBJ2-5; 7 nucleotides line up with TRBD2. Germline CDR1 SEHNR, CDR2 FQNEAQ (reference sequence). With 3 bases clipped from V and 0 bases from J, the junction kept 7 bases outside the gene matches. The CDR3 is 16 amino acids. CDR3 DNA: TGTGCCAGCAGCTTGATGGGTAGCGGGTACCAAGAGACCCAGTACTTC. Encoded protein: CASSLMGSGYQETQYF.

V gene TRBV30 combines with J gene TRBJ2-2, with D uncertain. Germline-derived CDR1 and CDR2 are GTSNPN and SVGIG (reference sequence). Trimming left V 1 base short and J 0 bases short, with 3 bases between. The CDR3 is 13 amino acids. The CDR3 is CAWSAANTGELFF. For the CDR3, the DNA is TGTGCCTGGAGTGCCGCGAACACCGGGGAGCTGTTTTTT.

There are a few counts of this clone. The chain uses TRBV2 and TRBJ1-5; D not certain. This CDR3 spans 14 amino acids. Trimming took off 4 bases at V and 1 base at J, with 8 bases between the two ends. The germline V gene encodes CDR1 SNHLY and CDR2 FYNNEI. The CDR3 spells CASSGGESNQPQHF. CDR3 DNA: TGTGCCAGCAGTGGTGGGGAGAGCAATCAGCCCCAGCATTTT.